This T cell receptor (beta chain) was identified in a study of cytomegalovirus exposure and HLA in healthy donors. Study-level findings and limits: Rarity marked most TCR sequences, yet some public TCRs occurred in many donors. TCR beta chains numbering about 160 were designated cytomegalovirus-associated. CMV serostatus alone was available as immune exposure information.

PCR used 60 Vbeta primers and 13 Jbeta primers. Sequencing used immunoSEQ multiplex PCR; TCRdb keeps in-frame clones, though not all of them. The sample contains about 180,000 clones, approximately 80% of which appear only once. The CDR3 loop spans 16 amino acids. Germline assignment: CDR1 SNHLY and CDR2 FYNNEI. V lost 0 bases to trimming and J lost 7 bases, with 16 bases between them. Healthy people donating bone marrow made up the donors. As concerns this clone: Antigen specificity is unknown.

Sample: PBMCs. This chain links TRBV2 with TRBJ2-1, with D possibly matching TRBD2 (6 bases). The TCR originated in a man between 18 and 29 years old in good health and CMV-seronegative. In DNA, the CDR3 is TGTGCCAGCAGTGAAGCGGGGGGTTTATTAAGTAATGAGCAGTTCTTC. Translating gives CASSEAGGLLSNEQFF.